This T cell receptor (beta chain) was found in a study of regulatory dendritic cells for organ transplantation. A note on this clone: Its antigen is as yet unknown.

The data were produced by immunoSEQ multiplex PCR, yet TCRdb's version contains in-frame clones alone and is incomplete. The table shows some 12,000 clones, with 79% occurring only once. V was pared by 5 bases and J by 2 bases, with 16 bases between. Germline values: CDR1 SGHAT, CDR2 FQNNGV. The CDR3 has 16 amino acids. CFSE-labeled sorted T cells met regulatory or mature dendritic cells for four to five days. CD4+ or CD8+ T cells were sorted as naive CD45RA+ or memory CD45RO+. Sample: naive CD8+ T cells from blood cultured with regulatory dendritic cells. The subset denotes: CD45RA+ naive T cells. The origin of this receptor is a human donor in good health. The chain combines TRBV11-2 with TRBJ2-1, with a weak D call TRBD1 (6 bases). The CDR3 loop is CASSERTGIPYNEQFF. The CDR3 coding sequence is TGTGCCAGCAGCGAACGAACAGGGATTCCCTACAATGAGCAGTTCTTC.